These 7 T cell receptor beta chains share one sample of origin, sequenced in a study of early T cells in non-severe SARS-CoV-2 infection listed by TCRdb under 2021. The library relied on 5' RACE. Instrument on record: NextSeq 500. TCRdb applied fastp at Q25 and MiXCR to the public reads, then kept only in-frame beta chains. All rows with the same CDR3 protein become a single entry with the most common DNA and genes. The table for this sample lists about 45,000 distinct CDR3 sequences; around a tenth of them were counted only once. 20% to 25% of the sample is in the top ten clones. Sequencing used whole blood. Receptors originate from an adult who was a healthcare worker with PCR-confirmed SARS-CoV-2 infection or an uninfected control (not recorded which).

At least ten counts were recorded for this clonotype. Mismatch with germline at one junction end may stem from a read error. The J gene is TRBJ2-2, the V gene TRBV6-5; D might be TRBD1 or TRBD2, each matching 5 bases. The CDR3 totals 13 residues. From germline, CDR1 is MNHEY and CDR2 SVGAGI. CDR3 residues: CASSREGTGELFF. The CDR3 nucleotides read TGTGCCAGCAGCCGTGAGGGGACCGGGGAGCTTTTTTTT.

A few counts support this clonotype. J is TRBJ1-4 and V is TRBV5-1; TRBD1 matches at 7 bases. V shed 5 bases and J 4 bases; nucleotides not matched to a gene: 8. The CDR3 has 15 residues. Per germline, CDR1 SGHRS and CDR2 YFSETQ. This CDR3 reads CASSPGTDYNEKLFF. As DNA, the CDR3 is TGCGCCAGCAGTCCCGGGACAGATTATAATGAAAAACTGTTTTTT.

This clonotype occurred a few times. The chain uses TRBV28 and TRBJ2-6; 7 nucleotides agree with TRBD2. Looked up from germline, CDR1 is MDHEN and CDR2 is SYDVKM. With V trimmed by 1 base and J by 4 bases, 7 bases remained unmatched. There are 17 residues in the CDR3. The DNA of the CDR3 is TGTGCCAGCAGTTTATTGCGGGGGACTGTGGGGGCCAACGTCCTGACTTTC. Translated, it gives CASSLLRGTVGANVLTF.

The CDR3 region has the DNA TGTGCCAGCAGTGTCCTCCAGACCCAGTACTTC. This gives the protein CASSVLQTQYF. The chain couples TRBV25-1 to TRBJ2-5, with D unclear. CDR1 MGHDK and CDR2 SYGVNS come from the germline V gene. There are 11 residues in the CDR3. V lost 4 bases to trimming and J lost 6 bases, with 6 bases between them.

At least ten counts were recorded for this clonotype. This chain uses TRBV20-1 with TRBJ2-5; no firm D call. Deletions cut 5 bases from V and 4 bases from J, with 14 bases between. The CDR3 extends over 13 amino acids. Looked up from germline, CDR1 is DFQATT and CDR2 is SNEGSKA (reference sequence). CDR3 region: CSALDWLGETQYF. The CDR3 nucleotides are TGCAGTGCTTTAGACTGGCTCGGAGAGACCCAGTACTTC.

The chain recombines TRBV18 with TRBJ1-6; TRBD1 agrees at 8 bases. With 2 bases clipped from V and 9 bases from J, the junction kept 12 bases outside the gene matches. Germline V gene sequence: CDR1 KGHSH, CDR2 LQKENI. CDR3 length equals 17 residues. Here the CDR3 DNA reads TGTGCCAGCTCACCAAGGGACAGGATCAGGGGAGGTTCACCCCTCCACTTT. Its translation: CASSPRDRIRGGSPLHF.

This clonotype was found a few times. The chain uses TRBV29-1 and TRBJ1-3; D gene unclear. V lost 0 bases and J lost 4, with 4 bases in between. CDR3 length: 12 amino acids. The V gene's germline CDR1 is SQVTM and CDR2 ANQGSEA. The CDR3 DNA follows: TGCAGCGTTGAAGAGCAGGGAAACACCATATATTTT. It translates to CSVEEQGNTIYF.